What follows describes a single T cell receptor beta chain. As yet, its antigen is unknown. The data derive from a study of cytomegalovirus exposure and HLA in healthy donors. General study findings and limits: Among the CMV-associated chains, three were confirmed in vitro as specific for CMV antigens. Researchers catalogued roughly 150 TCR beta chains as cytomegalovirus-associated.

The CDR3 sequence is 14 residues long. CDR1 and CDR2 (germline): LNHDA, SQIVND (reference sequence). V shed 3 bases and J shed 4 bases, with 12 bases lying between them. Profiled with immunoSEQ multiplex PCR; TCRdb holds only in-frame clones, not every one. The sample consists of tens of thousands of clones, roughly nine tenths of them appearing once. The chain has TRBV19 and TRBJ1-2, with D unclear. The sample consisted of PBMCs. This sequence was found in a man aged 18 to 30 in good health and CMV-seronegative. CDR3 nucleotides: TGTGCCAGTAGTATCAATTTCGGAGGCTATGGCTACACCTTC. Translating gives CASSINFGGYGYTF.